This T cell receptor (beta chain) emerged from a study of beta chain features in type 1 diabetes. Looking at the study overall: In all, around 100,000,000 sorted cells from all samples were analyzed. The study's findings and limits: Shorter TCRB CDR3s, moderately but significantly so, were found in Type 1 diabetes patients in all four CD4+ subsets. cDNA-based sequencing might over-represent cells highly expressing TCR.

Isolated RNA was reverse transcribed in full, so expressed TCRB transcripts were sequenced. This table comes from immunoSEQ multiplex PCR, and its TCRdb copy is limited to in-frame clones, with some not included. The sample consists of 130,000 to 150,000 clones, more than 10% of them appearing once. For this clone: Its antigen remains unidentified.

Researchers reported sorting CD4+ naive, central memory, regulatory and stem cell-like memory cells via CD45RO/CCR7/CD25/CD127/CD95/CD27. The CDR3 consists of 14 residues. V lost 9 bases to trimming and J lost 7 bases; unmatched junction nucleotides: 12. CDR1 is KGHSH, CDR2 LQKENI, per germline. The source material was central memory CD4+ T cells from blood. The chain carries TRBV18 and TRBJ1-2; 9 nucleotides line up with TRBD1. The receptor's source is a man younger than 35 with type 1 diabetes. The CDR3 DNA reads TGTGCCAGTTCCCGGACAGGGGAATATTTTGGCTACACCTTC. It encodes CASSRTGEYFGYTF.